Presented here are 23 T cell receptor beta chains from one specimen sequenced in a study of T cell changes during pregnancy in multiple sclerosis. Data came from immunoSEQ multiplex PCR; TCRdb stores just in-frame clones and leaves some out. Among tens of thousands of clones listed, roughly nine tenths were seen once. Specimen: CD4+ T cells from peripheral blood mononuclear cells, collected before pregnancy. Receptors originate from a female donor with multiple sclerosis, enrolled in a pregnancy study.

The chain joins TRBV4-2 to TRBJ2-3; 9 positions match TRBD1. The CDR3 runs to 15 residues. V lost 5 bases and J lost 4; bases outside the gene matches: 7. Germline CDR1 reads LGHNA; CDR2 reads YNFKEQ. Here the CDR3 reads CASSATGGDADTQYF. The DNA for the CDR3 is TGTGCCAGCAGCGCAACAGGGGGCGACGCAGATACGCAGTATTTT.

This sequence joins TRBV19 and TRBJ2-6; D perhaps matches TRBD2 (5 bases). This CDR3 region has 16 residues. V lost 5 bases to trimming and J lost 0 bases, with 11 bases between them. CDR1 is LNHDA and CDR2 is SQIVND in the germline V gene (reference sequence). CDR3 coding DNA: TGTGCCAGTAGTCAGAGAGGGATCTCTGGGGCCAACGTCCTGACTTTC. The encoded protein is CASSQRGISGANVLTF.

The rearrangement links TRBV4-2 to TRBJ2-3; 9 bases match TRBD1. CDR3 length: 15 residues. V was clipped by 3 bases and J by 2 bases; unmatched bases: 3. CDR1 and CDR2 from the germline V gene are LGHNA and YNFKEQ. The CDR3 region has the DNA TGTGCCAGCAGCCAGACAGGGGGTAACACAGATACGCAGTATTTT. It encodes CASSQTGGNTDTQYF.

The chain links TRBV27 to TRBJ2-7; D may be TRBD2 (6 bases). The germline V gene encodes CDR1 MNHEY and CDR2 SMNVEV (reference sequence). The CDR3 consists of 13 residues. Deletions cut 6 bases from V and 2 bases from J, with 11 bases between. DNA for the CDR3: TGTGCCAGCAGACCGGCGGGGACCTACGAGCAGTACTTC. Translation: CASRPAGTYEQYF.

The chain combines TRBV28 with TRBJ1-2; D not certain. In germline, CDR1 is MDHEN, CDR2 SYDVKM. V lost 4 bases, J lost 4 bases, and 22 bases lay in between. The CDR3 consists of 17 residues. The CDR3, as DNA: TGTGCCAGCAGTTCCGTCGAACTTAAGACTTGGTCCTATGGCTACACCTTC. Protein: CASSSVELKTWSYGYTF.

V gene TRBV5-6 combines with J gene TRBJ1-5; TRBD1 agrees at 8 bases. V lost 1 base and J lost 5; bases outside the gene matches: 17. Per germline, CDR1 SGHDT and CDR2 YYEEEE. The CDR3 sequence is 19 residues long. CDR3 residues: CASSLSEGGQGARHQPQHF. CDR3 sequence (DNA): TGTGCCAGCAGCTTGTCTGAGGGAGGACAGGGAGCTCGTCATCAGCCCCAGCATTTT.

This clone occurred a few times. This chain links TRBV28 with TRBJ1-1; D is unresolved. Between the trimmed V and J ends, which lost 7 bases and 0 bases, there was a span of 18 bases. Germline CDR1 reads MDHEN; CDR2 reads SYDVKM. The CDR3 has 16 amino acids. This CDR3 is CASNPVGRPMNTEAFF. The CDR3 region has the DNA TGTGCCAGCAATCCTGTGGGCAGACCTATGAACACTGAAGCTTTCTTT.

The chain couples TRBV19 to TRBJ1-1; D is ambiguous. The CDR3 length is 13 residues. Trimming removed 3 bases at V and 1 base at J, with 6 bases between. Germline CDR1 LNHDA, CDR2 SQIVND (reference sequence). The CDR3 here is CASSIRQNTEAFF. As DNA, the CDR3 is TGTGCCAGTAGTATCCGACAGAACACTGAAGCTTTCTTT.

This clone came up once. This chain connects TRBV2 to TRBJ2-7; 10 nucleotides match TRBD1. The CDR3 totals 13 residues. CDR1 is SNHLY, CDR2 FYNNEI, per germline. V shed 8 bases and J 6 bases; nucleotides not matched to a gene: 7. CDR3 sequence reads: CASAWTGGIEQYF. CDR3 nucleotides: TGTGCCAGCGCCTGGACAGGGGGGATCGAGCAGTACTTC.

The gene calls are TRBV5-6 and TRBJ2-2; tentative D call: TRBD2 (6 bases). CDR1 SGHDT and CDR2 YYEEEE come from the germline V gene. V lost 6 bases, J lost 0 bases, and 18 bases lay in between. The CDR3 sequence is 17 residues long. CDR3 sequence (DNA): TGTGCCAGCACCATGGGAGGCCAATTGTCGAACACCGGGGAGCTGTTTTTT. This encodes CASTMGGQLSNTGELFF.

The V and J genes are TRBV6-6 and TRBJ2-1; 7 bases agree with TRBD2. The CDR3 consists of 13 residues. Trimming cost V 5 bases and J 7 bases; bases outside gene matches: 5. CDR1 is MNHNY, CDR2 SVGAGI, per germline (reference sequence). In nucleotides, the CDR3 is TGTGCCAGCAGTGGGTCCGGGAGGAATGAGCAGTTCTTC. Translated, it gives CASSGSGRNEQFF.

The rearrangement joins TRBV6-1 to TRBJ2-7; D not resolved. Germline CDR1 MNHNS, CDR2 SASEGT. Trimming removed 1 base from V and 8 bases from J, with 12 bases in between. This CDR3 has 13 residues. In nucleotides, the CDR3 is TGTGCCAGCAGTGAAGGCAGGCGTACGCAGCAGTACTTC. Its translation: CASSEGRRTQQYF.

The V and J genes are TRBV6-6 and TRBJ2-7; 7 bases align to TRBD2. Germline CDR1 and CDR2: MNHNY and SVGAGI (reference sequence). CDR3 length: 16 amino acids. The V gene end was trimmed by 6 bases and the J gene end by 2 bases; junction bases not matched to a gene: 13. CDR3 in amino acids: CASRVTGGLGPYEQYF. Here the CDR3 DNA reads TGTGCCAGCAGAGTTACGGGCGGACTAGGTCCCTACGAGCAGTACTTC.

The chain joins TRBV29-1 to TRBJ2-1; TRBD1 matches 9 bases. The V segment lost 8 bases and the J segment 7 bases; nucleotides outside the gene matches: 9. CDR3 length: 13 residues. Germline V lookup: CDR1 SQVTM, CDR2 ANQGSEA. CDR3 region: CSLTGGELNEQFF. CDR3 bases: TGCAGCTTGACAGGGGGGGAGTTAAATGAGCAGTTCTTC.

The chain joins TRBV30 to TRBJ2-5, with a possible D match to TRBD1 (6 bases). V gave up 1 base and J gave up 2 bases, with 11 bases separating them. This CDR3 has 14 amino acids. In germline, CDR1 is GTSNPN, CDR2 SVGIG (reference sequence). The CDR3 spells CAWSDRTEQETQYF. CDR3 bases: TGTGCCTGGAGTGACAGGACAGAGCAAGAGACCCAGTACTTC.

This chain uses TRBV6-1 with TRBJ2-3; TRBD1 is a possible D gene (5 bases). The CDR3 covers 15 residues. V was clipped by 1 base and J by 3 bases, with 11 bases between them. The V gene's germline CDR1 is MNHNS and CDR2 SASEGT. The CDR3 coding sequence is TGTGCCAGCAGTGAAGTGTCAGGGTGGACAGATACGCAGTATTTT. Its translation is CASSEVSGWTDTQYF.

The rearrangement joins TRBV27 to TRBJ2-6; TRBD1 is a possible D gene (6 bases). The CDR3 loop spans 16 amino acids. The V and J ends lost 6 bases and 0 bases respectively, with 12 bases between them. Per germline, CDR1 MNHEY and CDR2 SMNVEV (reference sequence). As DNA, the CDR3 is TGTGCCAGCAGGAGGACAGTCCTCTCTGGGGCCAACGTCCTGACTTTC. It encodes CASRRTVLSGANVLTF.

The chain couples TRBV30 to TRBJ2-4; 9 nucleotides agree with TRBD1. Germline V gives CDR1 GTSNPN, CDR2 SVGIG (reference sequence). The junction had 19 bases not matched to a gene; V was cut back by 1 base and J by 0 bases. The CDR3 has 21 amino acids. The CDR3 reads CAWSARRTGDANPVAKNIQYF. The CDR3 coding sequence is TGTGCCTGGAGTGCTCGCAGGACAGGGGATGCCAACCCCGTAGCCAAAAACATTCAGTACTTC. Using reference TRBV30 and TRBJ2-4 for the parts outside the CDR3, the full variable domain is SQTIHQWPATLVQPVGSPLSLECTVEGTSNPNLYWYRQAAGRGLQLLFYSVGIGQISSEVPQNLSASRPQDRQFILSSKKLLLSDSGFYLCAWSARRTGDANPVAKNIQYFGAGTRLSVL.

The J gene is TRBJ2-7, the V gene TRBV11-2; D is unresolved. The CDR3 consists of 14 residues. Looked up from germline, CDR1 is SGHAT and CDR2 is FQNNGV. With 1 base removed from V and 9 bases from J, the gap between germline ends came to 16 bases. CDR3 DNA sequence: TGTGCCAGCAGCTTAGCGCCTCATCTATCGGTGCAGTACTTC. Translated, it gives CASSLAPHLSVQYF. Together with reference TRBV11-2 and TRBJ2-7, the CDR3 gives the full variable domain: EAGVAQSPRYKIIEKRQSVAFWCNPISGHATLYWYQQILGQGPKLLIQFQNNGVVDDSQLPKDRFSAERLKGVDSTLKIQPAKLEDSAVYLCASSLAPHLSVQYFGPGTRLTVT.

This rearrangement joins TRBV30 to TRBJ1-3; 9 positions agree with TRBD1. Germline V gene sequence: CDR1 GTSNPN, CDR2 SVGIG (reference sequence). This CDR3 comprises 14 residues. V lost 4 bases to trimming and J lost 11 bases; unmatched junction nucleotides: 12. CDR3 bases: TGTGCCTGGATCCTGGGACAGGGACCCGGTTCCATATATTTT. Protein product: CAWILGQGPGSIYF.

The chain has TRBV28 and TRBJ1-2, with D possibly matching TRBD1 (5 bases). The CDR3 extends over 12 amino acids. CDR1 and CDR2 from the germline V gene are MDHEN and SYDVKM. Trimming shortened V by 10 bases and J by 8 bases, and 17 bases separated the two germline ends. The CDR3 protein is CAIRTSRGGYTF. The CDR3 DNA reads TGTGCCATCCGGACCTCTCGGGGGGGCTACACCTTC.

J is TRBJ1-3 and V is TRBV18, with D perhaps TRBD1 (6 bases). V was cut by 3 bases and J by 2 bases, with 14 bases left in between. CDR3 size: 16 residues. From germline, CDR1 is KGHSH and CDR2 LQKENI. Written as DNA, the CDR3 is TGTGCCAGCTCACCCCGGACAGAATTCGCTGGAAACACCATATATTTT. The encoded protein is CASSPRTEFAGNTIYF.

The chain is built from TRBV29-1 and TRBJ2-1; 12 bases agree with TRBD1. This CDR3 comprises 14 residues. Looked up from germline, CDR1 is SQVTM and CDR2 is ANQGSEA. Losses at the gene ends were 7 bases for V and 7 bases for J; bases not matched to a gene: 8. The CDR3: CSARGTGGPNEQFF. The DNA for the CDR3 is TGCAGCGCCCGAGGGACAGGGGGCCCAAATGAGCAGTTCTTC.